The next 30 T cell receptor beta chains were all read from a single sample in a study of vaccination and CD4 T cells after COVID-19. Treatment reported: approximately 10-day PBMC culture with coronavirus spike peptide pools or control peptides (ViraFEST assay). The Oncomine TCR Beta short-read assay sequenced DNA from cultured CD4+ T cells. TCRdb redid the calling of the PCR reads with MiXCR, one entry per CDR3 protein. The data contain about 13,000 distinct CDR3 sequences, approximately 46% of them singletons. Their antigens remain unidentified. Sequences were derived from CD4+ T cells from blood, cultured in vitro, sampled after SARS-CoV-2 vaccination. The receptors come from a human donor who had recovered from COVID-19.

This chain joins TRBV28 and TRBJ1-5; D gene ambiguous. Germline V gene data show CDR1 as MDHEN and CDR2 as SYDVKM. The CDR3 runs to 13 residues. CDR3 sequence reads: CATSPRINQPQHF. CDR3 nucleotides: TGTGCAACGAGTCCCAGGATCAATCAGCCCCAGCATTTT.

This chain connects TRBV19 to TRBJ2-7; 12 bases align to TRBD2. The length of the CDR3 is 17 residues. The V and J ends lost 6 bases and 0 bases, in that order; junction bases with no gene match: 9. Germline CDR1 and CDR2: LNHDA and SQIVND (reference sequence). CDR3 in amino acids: CASSRLAGERTSYEQYF. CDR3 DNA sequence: TGTGCCAGTAGCCGACTAGCGGGAGAACGAACCTCCTACGAGCAGTACTTC.

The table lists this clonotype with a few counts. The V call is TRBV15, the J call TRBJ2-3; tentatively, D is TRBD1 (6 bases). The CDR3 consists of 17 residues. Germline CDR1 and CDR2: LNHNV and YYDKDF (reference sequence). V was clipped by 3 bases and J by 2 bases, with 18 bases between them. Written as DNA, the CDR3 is TGTGCCACCAGCAGGGAACTCATAGGGGGAAACACAGATACGCAGTATTTT. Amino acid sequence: CATSRELIGGNTDTQYF.

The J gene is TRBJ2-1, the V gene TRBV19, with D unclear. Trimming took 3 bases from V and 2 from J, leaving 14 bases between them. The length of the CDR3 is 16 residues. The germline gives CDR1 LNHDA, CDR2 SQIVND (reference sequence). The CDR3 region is CASSIRMVAPYNEQFF. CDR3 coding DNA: TGTGCCAGTAGTATTCGCATGGTAGCACCCTACAATGAGCAGTTCTTC.

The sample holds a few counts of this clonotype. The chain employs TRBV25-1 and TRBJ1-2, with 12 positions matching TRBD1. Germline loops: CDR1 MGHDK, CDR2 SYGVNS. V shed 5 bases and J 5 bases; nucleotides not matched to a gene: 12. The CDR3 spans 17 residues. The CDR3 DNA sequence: TGTGCCAGCAGTCCTCTGGGACAGGGGGCAGGAGTTTATGGCTACACCTTC. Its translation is CASSPLGQGAGVYGYTF.

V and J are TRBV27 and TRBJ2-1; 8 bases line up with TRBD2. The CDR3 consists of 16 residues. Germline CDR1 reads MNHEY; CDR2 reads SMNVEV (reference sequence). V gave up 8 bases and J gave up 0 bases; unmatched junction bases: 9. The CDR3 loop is CASGTLAGSSYNEQFF. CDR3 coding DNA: TGTGCCAGCGGGACTCTAGCGGGTAGCTCCTACAATGAGCAGTTCTTC.

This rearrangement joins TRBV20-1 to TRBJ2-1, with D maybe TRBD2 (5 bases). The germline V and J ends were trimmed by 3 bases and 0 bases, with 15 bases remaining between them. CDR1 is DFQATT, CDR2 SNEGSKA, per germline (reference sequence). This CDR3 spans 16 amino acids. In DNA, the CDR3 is TGCAGTGCTAGGCCCCCTCAGCGGAACTCCTACAATGAGCAGTTCTTC. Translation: CSARPPQRNSYNEQFF.

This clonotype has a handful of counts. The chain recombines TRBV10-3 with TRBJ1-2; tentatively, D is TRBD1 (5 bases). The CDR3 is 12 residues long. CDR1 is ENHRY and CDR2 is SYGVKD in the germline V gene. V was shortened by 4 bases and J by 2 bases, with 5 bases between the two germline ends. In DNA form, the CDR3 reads TGTGCCATCAGTGGACAGAACTATGGCTACACCTTC. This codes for CAISGQNYGYTF.

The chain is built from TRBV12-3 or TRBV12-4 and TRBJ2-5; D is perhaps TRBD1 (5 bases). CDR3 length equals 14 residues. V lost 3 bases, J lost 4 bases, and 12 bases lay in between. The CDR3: CASSFPSRVETQYF. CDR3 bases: TGTGCCAGCAGTTTCCCCAGCAGGGTAGAGACCCAGTACTTC.

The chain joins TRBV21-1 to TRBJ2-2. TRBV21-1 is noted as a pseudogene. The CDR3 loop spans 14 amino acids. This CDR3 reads CASSKGQNTGELFF. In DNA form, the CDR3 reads TGTGCCAGCAGCAAAGGACAGAACACCGGGGAGCTGTTTTTT.

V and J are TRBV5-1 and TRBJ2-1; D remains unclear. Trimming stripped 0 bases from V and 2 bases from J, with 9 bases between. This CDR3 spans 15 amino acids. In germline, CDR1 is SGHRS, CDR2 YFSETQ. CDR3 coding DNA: TGCGCCAGCAGCTTGGGGGAAAGGGCCTACAATGAGCAGTTCTTC. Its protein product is CASSLGERAYNEQFF.

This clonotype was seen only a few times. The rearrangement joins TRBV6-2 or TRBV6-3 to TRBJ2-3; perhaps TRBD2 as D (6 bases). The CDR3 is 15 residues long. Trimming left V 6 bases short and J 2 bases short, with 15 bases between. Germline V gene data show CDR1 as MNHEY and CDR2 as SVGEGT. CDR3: CASSPRRGSTDTQYF. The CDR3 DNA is TGTGCCAGCAGCCCCCGGCGGGGCTCCACAGATACGCAGTATTTT.

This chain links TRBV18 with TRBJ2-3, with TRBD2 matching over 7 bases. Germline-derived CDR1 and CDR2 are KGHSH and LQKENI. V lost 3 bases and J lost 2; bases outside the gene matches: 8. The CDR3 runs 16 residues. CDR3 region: CASSPGGPLVTDTQYF. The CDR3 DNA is TGTGCCAGCTCACCGGGAGGGCCACTCGTCACAGATACGCAGTATTTT.

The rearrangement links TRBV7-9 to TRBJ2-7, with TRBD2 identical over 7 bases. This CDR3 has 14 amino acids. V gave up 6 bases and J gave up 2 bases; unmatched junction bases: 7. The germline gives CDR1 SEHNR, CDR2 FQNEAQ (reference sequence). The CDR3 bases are TGTGCCAGCAGTCCCCCAGGGAGGGCCTACGAGCAGTACTTC. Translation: CASSPPGRAYEQYF. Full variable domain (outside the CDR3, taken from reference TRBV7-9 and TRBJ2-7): DTGVSQNPRHKITKRGQNVTFRCDPISEHNRLYWYRQTLGQGPEFLTYFQNEAQLEKSRLLSDRFSAERPKGSFSTLEIQRTEQGDSAMYLCASSPPGRAYEQYFGPGTRLTVT.

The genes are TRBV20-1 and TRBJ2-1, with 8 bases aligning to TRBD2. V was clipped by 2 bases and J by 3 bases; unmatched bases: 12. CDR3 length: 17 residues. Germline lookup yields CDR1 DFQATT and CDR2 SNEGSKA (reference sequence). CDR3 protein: CSARSRTSQSNYNEQFF. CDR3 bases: TGCAGTGCTAGATCACGGACTAGCCAGTCTAACTACAATGAGCAGTTCTTC.

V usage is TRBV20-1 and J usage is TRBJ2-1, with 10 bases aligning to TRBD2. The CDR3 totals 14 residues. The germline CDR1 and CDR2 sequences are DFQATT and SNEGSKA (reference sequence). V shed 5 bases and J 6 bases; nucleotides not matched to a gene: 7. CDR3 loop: CSARSGRPSNEQFF. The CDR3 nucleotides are TGCAGTGCTCGTAGCGGGAGGCCCTCCAATGAGCAGTTCTTC.

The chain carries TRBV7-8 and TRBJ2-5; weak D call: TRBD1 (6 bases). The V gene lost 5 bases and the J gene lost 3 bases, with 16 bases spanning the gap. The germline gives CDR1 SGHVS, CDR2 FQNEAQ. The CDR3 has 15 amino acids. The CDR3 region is CASSDYREKKETQYF. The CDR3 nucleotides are TGTGCCAGCAGCGATTACAGGGAAAAGAAAGAGACCCAGTACTTC.

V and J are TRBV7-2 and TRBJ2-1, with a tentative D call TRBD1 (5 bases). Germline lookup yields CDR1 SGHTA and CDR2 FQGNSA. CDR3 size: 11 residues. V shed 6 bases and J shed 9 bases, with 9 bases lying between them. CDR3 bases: TGTGCCAGCAGACAGGTGTCTGAGCAGTTCTTC. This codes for CASRQVSEQFF. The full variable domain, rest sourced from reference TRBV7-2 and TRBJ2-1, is GAGVSQSPSNKVTEKGKDVELRCDPISGHTALYWYRQSLGQGLEFLIYFQGNSAPDKSGLPSDRFSAERTGGSVSTLTIQRTQQEDSAVYLCASRQVSEQFFGPGTRLTVL.

CDR3 loop: CASSQLYSINQPQHF. The CDR3 DNA follows: TGCGCCAGCAGCCAGCTATACAGTATCAATCAGCCCCAGCATTTT. The rearrangement joins TRBV4-1 to TRBJ1-5; unclear D gene. V lost 3 bases to trimming and J lost 3 bases, with 12 bases between them. CDR3 size: 15 residues. The V gene's germline CDR1 is MGHRA and CDR2 YSYEKL.

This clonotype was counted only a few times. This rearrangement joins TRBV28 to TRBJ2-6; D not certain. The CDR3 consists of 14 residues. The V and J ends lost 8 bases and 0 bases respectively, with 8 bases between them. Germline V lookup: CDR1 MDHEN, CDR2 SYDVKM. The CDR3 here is CASLAISGANVLTF. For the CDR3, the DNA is TGTGCCAGCTTAGCTATCTCTGGGGCCAACGTCCTGACTTTC.

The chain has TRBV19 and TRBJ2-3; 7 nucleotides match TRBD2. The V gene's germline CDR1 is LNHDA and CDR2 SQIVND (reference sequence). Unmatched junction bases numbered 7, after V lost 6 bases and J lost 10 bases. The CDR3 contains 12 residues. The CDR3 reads CASSTSGKAQYF. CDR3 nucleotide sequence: TGTGCCAGTAGCACAAGCGGGAAGGCGCAGTATTTT.

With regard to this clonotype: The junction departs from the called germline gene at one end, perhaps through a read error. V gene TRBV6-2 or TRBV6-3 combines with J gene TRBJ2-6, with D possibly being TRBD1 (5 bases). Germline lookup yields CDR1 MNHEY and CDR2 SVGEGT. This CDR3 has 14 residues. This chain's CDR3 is CASSYNSGANILTF. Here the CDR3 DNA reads TGTGCCAGCAGTTACAACTCTGGGGCCAACATCCTGACTTTC.

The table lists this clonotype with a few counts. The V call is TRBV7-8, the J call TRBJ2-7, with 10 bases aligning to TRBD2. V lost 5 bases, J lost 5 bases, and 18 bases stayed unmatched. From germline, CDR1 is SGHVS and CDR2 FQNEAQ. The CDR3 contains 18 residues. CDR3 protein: CASSVLKPSGRAIDEQYF. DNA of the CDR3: TGTGCCAGCAGCGTCTTAAAACCGAGCGGGAGGGCCATCGACGAGCAGTACTTC.

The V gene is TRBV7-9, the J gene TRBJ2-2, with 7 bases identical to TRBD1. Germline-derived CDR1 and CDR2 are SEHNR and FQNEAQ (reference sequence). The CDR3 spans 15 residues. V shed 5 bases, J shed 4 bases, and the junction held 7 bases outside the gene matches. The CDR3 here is CASSVTGTATGELFF. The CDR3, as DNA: TGTGCCAGCAGCGTCACCGGGACAGCCACCGGGGAGCTGTTTTTT.

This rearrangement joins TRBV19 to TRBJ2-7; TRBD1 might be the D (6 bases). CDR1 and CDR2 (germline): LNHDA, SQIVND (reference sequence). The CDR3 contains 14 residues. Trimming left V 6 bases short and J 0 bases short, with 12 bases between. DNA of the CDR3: TGTGCCAGTAGAAAGACAGGCAGCTCCTACGAGCAGTACTTC. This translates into CASRKTGSSYEQYF.

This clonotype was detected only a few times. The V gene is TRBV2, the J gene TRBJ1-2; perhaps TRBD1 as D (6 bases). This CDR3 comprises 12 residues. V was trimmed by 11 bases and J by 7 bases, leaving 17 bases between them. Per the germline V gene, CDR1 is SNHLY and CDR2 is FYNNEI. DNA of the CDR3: TGTGCCGGCTCACAGGGCATTGCTGGCTACACCTTC. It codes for CAGSQGIAGYTF.

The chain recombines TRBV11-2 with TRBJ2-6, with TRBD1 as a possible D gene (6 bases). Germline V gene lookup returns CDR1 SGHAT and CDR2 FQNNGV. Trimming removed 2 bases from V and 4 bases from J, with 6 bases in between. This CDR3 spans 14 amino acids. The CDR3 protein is CASSLTGGANVLTF. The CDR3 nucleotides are TGTGCCAGCAGCTTAACAGGGGGGGCCAACGTCCTGACTTTC. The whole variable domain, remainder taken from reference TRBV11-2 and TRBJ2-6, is EAGVAQSPRYKIIEKRQSVAFWCNPISGHATLYWYQQILGQGPKLLIQFQNNGVVDDSQLPKDRFSAERLKGVDSTLKIQPAKLEDSAVYLCASSLTGGANVLTFGAGSRLTVL.

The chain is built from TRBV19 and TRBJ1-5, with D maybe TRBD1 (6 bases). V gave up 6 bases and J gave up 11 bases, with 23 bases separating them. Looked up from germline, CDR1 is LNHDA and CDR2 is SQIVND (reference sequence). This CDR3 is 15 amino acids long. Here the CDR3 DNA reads TGTGCCAGTAGGACCATGACAGGCCACCTTGGGGCCCAGCATTTT. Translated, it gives CASRTMTGHLGAQHF.

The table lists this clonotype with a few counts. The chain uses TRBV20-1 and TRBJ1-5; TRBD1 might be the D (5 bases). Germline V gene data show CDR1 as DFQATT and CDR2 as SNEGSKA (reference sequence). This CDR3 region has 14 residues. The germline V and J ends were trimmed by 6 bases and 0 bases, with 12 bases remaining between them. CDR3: CSAGLGYSNQPQHF. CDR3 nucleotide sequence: TGCAGTGCGGGACTTGGATATAGCAATCAGCCCCAGCATTTT.

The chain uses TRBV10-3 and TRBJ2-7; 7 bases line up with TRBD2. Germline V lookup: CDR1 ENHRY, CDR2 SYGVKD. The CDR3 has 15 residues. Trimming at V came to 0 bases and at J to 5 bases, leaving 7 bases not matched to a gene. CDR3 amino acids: CAISESGGSSDEQYF. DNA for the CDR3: TGTGCCATCAGTGAGTCAGGCGGGAGTTCAGACGAGCAGTACTTC.